The 28 T cell receptor beta chains reported below all come from one sample, sequenced in a study of cytomegalovirus exposure and HLA in healthy donors. Amplification used 60 Vbeta primers and 13 Jbeta primers. TCRdb's table, derived via immunoSEQ multiplex PCR, lists solely in-frame clones and lacks some. This repertoire shows about 150,000 clones, roughly 79% found once; its top ten account for 1.5% to 1.8%. Sequencing was performed on PBMCs. The receptor source for this set is a man aged 40-55 years in good health and CMV-seronegative.

The rearrangement links TRBV28 to TRBJ1-1, with 8 bases that match TRBD1. V dropped 6 bases and J dropped 0; count of bases not matched to a gene: 3. The CDR3 extends over 14 amino acids. CDR1 MDHEN and CDR2 SYDVKM come from the germline V gene. Here the CDR3 reads CASSPDRVNTEAFF. The CDR3 bases are TGTGCCAGCAGCCCGGACAGGGTGAACACTGAAGCTTTCTTT.

V usage is TRBV2 and J usage is TRBJ2-2; no clear D. The CDR3 totals 15 residues. Germline loops: CDR1 SNHLY, CDR2 FYNNEI. Trimming cost V 6 bases and J 0 bases, with 11 bases left between them. CDR3 DNA sequence: TGTGCCAGCAGAAACAGAGATACGAACACCGGGGAGCTGTTTTTT. It specifies CASRNRDTNTGELFF.

The V gene is TRBV5-4, the J gene TRBJ2-2; TRBD2 matches at 13 bases. CDR1 is SGHNT and CDR2 is YYREEE in the germline V gene (reference sequence). This CDR3 region has 17 residues. Losses at the gene ends were 6 bases for V and 0 bases for J; bases not matched to a gene: 5. The CDR3 sequence: CASTGLAGIPNTGELFF. The DNA for the CDR3 is TGTGCCAGCACGGGACTAGCGGGAATACCGAACACCGGGGAGCTGTTTTTT.

J is TRBJ2-1 and V is TRBV25-1, with a tentative D call TRBD2 (5 bases). The CDR3 covers 13 residues. Germline CDR1 MGHDK, CDR2 SYGVNS. V dropped 5 bases and J dropped 8 bases, with 13 bases sitting between them. CDR3: CASSFSLAYEQFF. The CDR3 DNA reads TGTGCCAGCAGTTTTTCTCTAGCATATGAGCAGTTCTTC. The full variable domain, in which reference TRBV25-1 and TRBJ2-1 provide the parts outside the CDR3, is EADIYQTPRYLVIGTGKKITLECSQTMGHDKMYWYQQDPGMELHLIHYSYGVNSTEKGDLSSESTVSRIRTEHFPLTLESARPSHTSQYLCASSFSLAYEQFFGPGTRLTVL.

The chain couples TRBV4-1 to TRBJ2-5; 8 bases line up with TRBD2. The J call could be wrong; TRBJ2-7 is a better fit for the DNA end. The CDR3 is made up of 15 amino acids. Germline assignment: CDR1 MGHRA and CDR2 YSYEKL. This CDR3 is CASSQGSGSIYEQYF. CDR3 DNA sequence: TGCGCCAGCAGCCAAGGGAGCGGGAGTATTTACGAGCAGTACTTC.

This clone ranks as medium-sized. The genes are TRBV6-4 and TRBJ2-1; TRBD2 agrees at 13 bases. The CDR3 extends over 15 amino acids. With V trimmed by 2 bases and J by 5 bases, 0 bases remained unmatched. Germline CDR1 is MRHNA and CDR2 is SNTAGT. The DNA of the CDR3 is TGTGCCAGCAGTGACGGGACTAGCGGGGACAATGAGCAGTTCTTC. Translated, it gives CASSDGTSGDNEQFF.

The chain uses TRBV21-1 and TRBJ1-5; TRBD1, the table's D call, lacks a check against the DNA. TRBV21-1 is a recognized pseudogene. The length of the CDR3 is 16 residues. For the CDR3, the DNA is TGTGCCAGAGGCCAGGGTATAGAGGTCCGCAATCAGCCCCAGCATTTT. Encoded protein: CARGQGIEVRNQPQHF.

The CDR3 is CASSQERSFMQYF. DNA of the CDR3: TGTGCCAGCAGCCAAGAGAGGTCCTTTATGCAGTATTTT. The chain combines TRBV14 with TRBJ2-3; no firm D call. CDR1 and CDR2 (germline): SGHDN, FVKESK. The CDR3 covers 13 residues. Trimming removed 0 bases from V and 11 bases from J, with 12 bases in between.

This sequence joins TRBV7-2 and TRBJ2-5, with 7 bases fitting TRBD2. V lost 5 bases and J lost 5; bases outside the gene matches: 5. CDR3 length: 13 residues. Germline lookup yields CDR1 SGHTA and CDR2 FQGNSA. The chain's CDR3 is CASSRGVQETQYF. As DNA, the CDR3 is TGTGCCAGCAGCCGGGGGGTCCAGGAGACCCAGTACTTC.

The V and J genes are TRBV4-1 and TRBJ2-1; TRBD2 matches 7 bases. Germline CDR1 reads MGHRA; CDR2 reads YSYEKL. V shed 0 bases and J 2 bases; nucleotides not matched to a gene: 4. This CDR3 comprises 16 residues. The CDR3 nucleotides read TGCGCCAGCAGCCAAGAGGCCGGGAGGCCCTACAATGAGCAGTTCTTC. Translation: CASSQEAGRPYNEQFF.

As for this clone: At one boundary the junction diverges from the germline segment, which might be a read error. The V gene is TRBV30, the J gene TRBJ2-5, with D perhaps TRBD2 (6 bases). TRBJ2-7 explains the end of the DNA better; the J call may be wrong. Germline CDR1 and CDR2: GTSNPN and SVGIG (reference sequence). There are 11 residues in the CDR3. The CDR3 coding sequence is TGTGTCTGGAGGAGGGCGAACGAGCAGTACTTC. Its translation: CVWRRANEQYF.

The rearrangement joins TRBV23-1 to TRBJ2-7, with D tentatively TRBD1 (5 bases). TRBV23-1 is classed as an ORF, of uncertain function. The CDR3 sequence is 16 residues long. V was pared by 0 bases and J by 3 bases, with 15 bases between. CDR3 amino acids: CASSQSQGPTRYEQYV. CDR3 coding DNA: TGCGCCAGCAGTCAATCGCAGGGTCCTACCCGCTACGAGCAGTACGTC.

V gene TRBV4-2 combines with J gene TRBJ2-1; 10 bases line up with TRBD2. The CDR3 contains 17 residues. The germline V gene has CDR1 LGHNA and CDR2 YNFKEQ. V lost 5 bases and J lost 0; bases outside the gene matches: 7. The CDR3 DNA reads TGTGCCAGCAGCTTCACCCTAGCGGGAGCCTCCTACAATGAGCAGTTCTTC. It specifies CASSFTLAGASYNEQFF.

The chain uses TRBV10-3 and TRBJ1-4; D possibly corresponds to TRBD1 (6 bases). This CDR3 contains 15 residues. V lost 6 bases and J lost 5, with 16 bases in between. Germline CDR1 is ENHRY and CDR2 is SYGVKD. The CDR3 nucleotides are TGTGCCATCAGCCCAACGGGGAGGGGGAATGAAAAACTGTTTTTT. Translation: CAISPTGRGNEKLFF.

The V call is TRBV5-5, the J call TRBJ1-4; a possible D gene is TRBD1 (6 bases). Between the trimmed V and J ends, which lost 3 bases and 1 base, there was a span of 10 bases. The V gene's germline CDR1 is SGHKS and CDR2 YYEKEE (reference sequence). This CDR3 has 15 amino acids. The CDR3 DNA reads as TGTGCCAGCAGCTCAGGGGCGCGAACTAATGAAAAACTGTTTTTT. Translating gives CASSSGARTNEKLFF.

This clone was detected a few times. The chain recombines TRBV2 with TRBJ2-7, with TRBD2 as a possible D gene (5 bases). V was pared by 2 bases and J by 9 bases, with 8 bases between. This CDR3 contains 11 residues. Germline assignment: CDR1 SNHLY and CDR2 FYNNEI. CDR3: CASSETGLQYV. The CDR3 DNA reads TGTGCCAGCAGTGAAACGGGGTTGCAGTACGTC.

This clone appeared a single time. J is TRBJ1-5 and V is TRBV5-5; a weak D match, TRBD1 (6 bases). The germline gives CDR1 SGHKS, CDR2 YYEKEE (reference sequence). V lost 0 bases, J lost 6 bases, and 13 bases lay in between. The CDR3 has 15 amino acids. CDR3 DNA sequence: TGTGCCAGCAGCTTGGCAGGGGATGTGGGTCAGCCCCAGCATTTT. Translating gives CASSLAGDVGQPQHF.

This clone was detected a few times. The rearrangement links TRBV6-1 to TRBJ1-1; maybe TRBD1 (5 bases). V lost 6 bases and J 4 bases, leaving 18 bases between the germline ends. The CDR3 has 15 amino acids. Germline CDR1 MNHNS, CDR2 SASEGT. The CDR3 region has the DNA TGTGCCAGCAGGGGGACGAGGGGAGGAGGCACTGAAGCTTTCTTT. Its protein is CASRGTRGGGTEAFF.

A few counts support this clone. The rearrangement uses TRBV27 and TRBJ1-1, with 9 bases lining up with TRBD1. V shed 3 bases, J shed 5 bases, and the junction held 1 base outside the gene matches. The CDR3 has 13 residues. The V gene's germline CDR1 is MNHEY and CDR2 SMNVEV (reference sequence). The CDR3 sequence: CASSLDRGTEAFF. DNA for the CDR3: TGTGCCAGCAGTTTGGACAGGGGAACTGAAGCTTTCTTT.

Here the CDR3 DNA reads TGTGCCAGCAGTTACGGCAGGACTAGCTATATCGATACGCAGTATTTT. This sequence encodes CASSYGRTSYIDTQYF. The chain combines TRBV6-5 with TRBJ2-3, with 8 bases identical to TRBD2. The CDR3 is made up of 16 amino acids. Trimming removed 2 bases from V and 6 bases from J; junction bases left unmatched: 10. Germline CDR1 MNHEY, CDR2 SVGAGI.

Comment on this clone: The junction does not match germline at one end; this may be a read error. The V call is TRBV29-1, the J call TRBJ2-4, with TRBD2 as a possible D gene (5 bases). Germline CDR1 SQVTM, CDR2 ANQGSEA. The CDR3 has 14 residues. CDR3 residues: CSVEGEMYKNSQYF. CDR3 bases: TGCAGCGTTGAAGGGGAGATGTACAAAAACAGTCAGTACTTC.

DNA for the CDR3: TGTGCCACTTCCGTACAGCCAACTAATGAAAAACTGTTTTTT. As protein: CATSVQPTNEKLFF. This sequence joins TRBV19 and TRBJ1-4; D is uncertain. Germline loops: CDR1 LNHDA, CDR2 SQIVND (reference sequence). This CDR3 has 14 amino acids. V was shortened by 10 bases and J by 0 bases, with 12 bases between the two germline ends.

V and J are TRBV2 and TRBJ2-7; tentatively, D is TRBD1 (5 bases). The CDR3 contains 17 residues. Deletions cut 4 bases from V and 3 bases from J, with 22 bases between. In germline, CDR1 is SNHLY, CDR2 FYNNEI. CDR3 nucleotides: TGTGCCAGCAGTGGGGCCGTAGACAGTTTGAGAATCTACGAGCAGTACTTC. Its translation is CASSGAVDSLRIYEQYF.

The CDR3 bases are TGTGCCAGCAGCTCCCCCGGCGGGGGCACAGATACGCAGTATTTT. Translating it yields CASSSPGGGTDTQYF. This chain uses TRBV9 with TRBJ2-3, with D tentatively TRBD2 (6 bases). Germline V gene lookup returns CDR1 SGDLS and CDR2 YYNGEE. The CDR3 runs 15 residues. Trimming took off 4 bases at V and 1 base at J, with 13 bases between the two ends.

The rearrangement uses TRBV11-1 and TRBJ1-3; 7 bases map to TRBD1. Trimming removed 4 bases from V and 2 bases from J; junction bases left unmatched: 5. The CDR3 length is 15 residues. The germline V gene has CDR1 SGHAT and CDR2 FQDESV (reference sequence). CDR3 nucleotide sequence: TGTGCCAGCAGCTCGACAGGGAACCCTGGAAACACCATATATTTT. Translating gives CASSSTGNPGNTIYF.

The chain uses TRBV28 and TRBJ2-7; possible D gene TRBD2, 5 bases. CDR1 is MDHEN and CDR2 is SYDVKM in the germline V gene. The V and J ends lost 6 bases and 4 bases respectively, with 16 bases between them. CDR3 length equals 14 residues. CDR3 nucleotides: TGTGCCAGCAGCGCGAACGGGAAGAGATACGAGCAGTACTTC. This translates into CASSANGKRYEQYF.

The chain carries TRBV5-1 and TRBJ2-1, with a possible D match to TRBD1 (5 bases). The CDR3 length is 12 residues. Germline assignment: CDR1 SGHRS and CDR2 YFSETQ. V lost 5 bases and J 5 bases, leaving 8 bases between the germline ends. CDR3 loop: CASSLTDNEQFF. The CDR3 region has the DNA TGCGCCAGCAGTCTGACAGACAATGAGCAGTTCTTC.

V gene TRBV5-4 combines with J gene TRBJ2-7; TRBD1 matches 7 bases. The CDR3 spans 15 residues. Germline-derived CDR1 and CDR2 are SGHNT and YYREEE (reference sequence). V gave up 0 bases and J gave up 3 bases; unmatched junction bases: 6. CDR3 protein: CASSLEAGGYYEQYF. The CDR3 nucleotides read TGTGCCAGCAGCTTGGAGGCAGGGGGTTACTACGAGCAGTACTTC. The variable domain in full, with the rest retrieved from reference TRBV5-4 and TRBJ2-7, is ETGVTQSPTHLIKTRGQQVTLRCSSQSGHNTVSWYQQALGQGPQFIFQYYREEENGRGNFPPRFSGLQFPNYSSELNVNALELDDSALYLCASSLEAGGYYEQYFGPGTRLTVT.